The sequence of this T cell receptor (beta chain) was determined in a study of T cell responses to AZD1222 COVID-19 vaccine. Turning to this clone: Other DNA sequences within the sample encode an identical CDR3.

This table comes from immunoSEQ multiplex PCR, and its TCRdb copy is limited to in-frame clones, with some not included. The data contain about 140,000 clones, roughly 90% of them singletons. The CDR3 spans 14 residues. With 6 bases removed from V and 2 bases from J, the gap between germline ends came to 13 bases. Germline CDR1 and CDR2: MNHEY and SVGAGI. The sample was peripheral blood, taken on day 0 of AZD1222 vaccination. The chain is built from TRBV6-5 and TRBJ1-2; D is unresolved. The clonotype comes from an adult in good health. The CDR3 here is CASSRTAANYGYTF. CDR3 nucleotide sequence: TGTGCCAGCAGCCGGACGGCGGCCAACTATGGCTACACCTTC.